These T cell receptor beta chains were read from a single sample in a study of T cell clonotyping in hematopoietic cell transplantation. Sequencing used immunoSEQ multiplex PCR; TCRdb keeps in-frame clones, though not all of them. Of under 5,500 clones listed, 70% to 80% are singletons. Sequences were derived from peripheral blood mononuclear cells, sampled 30 days after allogeneic stem cell transplant. The receptors derive from a male patient aged 55-69 years who had an allogeneic stem cell transplant from an unrelated donor, so the T cells may come from the graft donor. Some clones in this sample may be carry-over from other donors' samples. Each CDR3 is given with its conserved first and last residue. D genes are given only for firm matches. Rows give clone size only sometimes, using once, few, many, or a class for an expanded clone.

size	length	D	J	V	DNA	CDR3
NA	16	TRBD2	TRBJ2-2	TRBV14	TGTGCCAGCAGCCAAGAAGCGGGGGTGAACACCGGGGAGCTGTTTTTT	CASSQEAGVNTGELFF
NA	14	NA	TRBJ1-2	TRBV4-1	TGCGCCAGCAGCCCCACCATTAGCGGCTATGGCTACACCTTC	CASSPTISGYGYTF
NA	15	NA	TRBJ2-5	TRBV6-5	TGTGCCAGCAGTTACCTTAATTCAGGGGAAGAGACCCAGTACTTC	CASSYLNSGEETQYF
NA	16	NA	TRBJ1-1	TRBV10-3	TGTGCCATCAGTGAGGTACGGGGGGTCATGGACACTGAAGCTTTCTTT	CAISEVRGVMDTEAFF
NA	14	NA	TRBJ2-7	TRBV7-3	TGTGCCAGCAGCCATTTGGTTGGGAACTACGAGCAGTACTTC	CASSHLVGNYEQYF
medium-sized	15	NA	TRBJ1-1	TRBV5-1	TGCGCCAGCAGCTGGATCAGGGTGGAGGGCACTGAAGCTTTCTTT	CASSWIRVEGTEAFF
NA	16	NA	TRBJ1-4	TRBV6-5	TGTGCCAGCAGTTACCTTGGCACAGCCATTAATGAAAAACTGTTTTTT	CASSYLGTAINEKLFF
NA	13	TRBD2	TRBJ2-7	TRBV27	TGTGCCAGCAATAGGACTAGCCCAGGCGAGCAGTACTTC	CASNRTSPGEQYF
NA	16	TRBD1	TRBJ2-5	TRBV5-1	TGCGCCAGCAGCTTGGTAACAGGGGAATACTACGAGACCCAGTACTTC	CASSLVTGEYYETQYF
NA	13	NA	TRBJ2-7	TRBV14	TGTGCCAGCAGCCAAGCGGAGGGAAGGGAGCAGTACTTC	CASSQAEGREQYF
NA	12	NA	TRBJ2-7	TRBV11-2	TGTGCCAGCAGCCCCCCTTCCTACGAGCAGTACTTC	CASSPPSYEQYF
once	15	TRBD1	TRBJ2-7	TRBV5-1	TGCGCCAGCAGCTTTGGACAGGGACGTCCCTACGAGCAGTACTTC	CASSFGQGRPYEQYF
NA	16	TRBD1	TRBJ1-5	TRBV7-6	TGTGCCAGCAGCTTAGAAGCAGGGGGCCGAAATCAGCCCCAGCATTTT	CASSLEAGGRNQPQHF
NA	15	TRBD2	TRBJ2-1	TRBV6-5	TGTGCCAGCAGTAGGGACGGGACTAGCTACAATGAGCAGTTCTTC	CASSRDGTSYNEQFF
NA	14	NA	TRBJ2-7	TRBV6-1	TGTGCCAGCAGGGAACTTCTGAGCTCCTACGAGCAGTACTTC	CASRELLSSYEQYF
NA	12	NA	TRBJ1-4	TRBV2	TGTGCCAGCAGTGAAGCATCTATTGATTTACTTTTT	CASSEASIDLLF
few	14	TRBD1	TRBJ2-7	TRBV5-1	TGCGCCAGCAGCTCCGGACAGGGTTCCTACGAGCAGTACTTC	CASSSGQGSYEQYF
NA	13	TRBD1	TRBJ1-2	TRBV11-2	TGTGCCAGCAGCTCAGACAGGGGCGGGGGCTACACCTTC	CASSSDRGGGYTF
once	12	NA	TRBJ1-1	TRBV6-5	TGTGCCAGCATGGAGGAGGGCACTGAAGCTTTCTTT	CASMEEGTEAFF
NA	12	NA	TRBJ2-7	TRBV5-1	TGCGCCAGCAGCCTGAACTCCTACGAGCAGTACTTC	CASSLNSYEQYF
NA	11	NA	TRBJ2-7	TRBV4-1	TGCGCCAGCAGTTCGATCTACGAGCAGTACTTC	CASSSIYEQYF
few	15	NA	TRBJ2-5	TRBV27	TGTGCCACCAGCCGGGGACCGCTTCTCCAAGAGACCCAGTACTTC	CATSRGPLLQETQYF
NA	16	TRBD2	TRBJ2-1	TRBV6-5	TGTGCCAGCAGTTCACCGTTAGCGGGAAGCATTAATGAGCAGTTCTTC	CASSSPLAGSINEQFF
NA	14	TRBD2	TRBJ2-2	TRBV30	TGTGCCTGGACTAAGCGGGGGGGCCCTGGGGAGCTGTTTTTT	CAWTKRGGPGELFF
once	13	NA	TRBJ1-2	TRBV5-4	TGTGCCAGCAGCTTGTACGGTCCGGGGGGCTACACCTTC	CASSLYGPGGYTF
once	13	NA	TRBJ2-7	TRBV5-4	TGTGCCAGCAGCTTGGAGACTTCCTACGAGCAGTACTTC	CASSLETSYEQYF
few	14	NA	TRBJ2-7	TRBV11-2	TGTGCCAGCAGCTTGGAAGCGACCGGCTACGAGCAGTACTTC	CASSLEATGYEQYF
NA	14	TRBD1	TRBJ2-5	TRBV6-5	TGTGCCAGCAGAACCGACAGGGGGCTGGAGACCCAGTACTTC	CASRTDRGLETQYF
few	15	TRBD2	TRBJ2-2	TRBV6-4	TGTGCCAGCTCGACCCTAGCGGGAGGGATCGGGGAGCTGTTTTTT	CASSTLAGGIGELFF
medium-sized	17	TRBD2	TRBJ2-7	TRBV7-9	TGTGCCAGCAGCTACCGGACTAGCGGGGCCGATTACTACGAGCAGTACTTC	CASSYRTSGADYYEQYF
NA	14	NA	TRBJ2-7	TRBV6-6	TGTGCCAGCAGTTACTGGGGGCAGGGTAGCGAGCAGTACTTC	CASSYWGQGSEQYF
NA	15	NA	TRBJ2-7	TRBV6-1	TGTGCCAGCAGTGATAATAGGGTGGTAAGTTTTGAGCAGTACTTC	CASSDNRVVSFEQYF
NA	14	NA	TRBJ2-7	TRBV14	TGTGCCAGCAGCCTACTTACGGGAATTGGCGAGCAGTACTTC	CASSLLTGIGEQYF
NA	13	NA	TRBJ1-1	TRBV6-6	TGTGCCAGCAGTTATCTACTGAGCACTGAAGCTTTCTTT	CASSYLLSTEAFF
NA	13	NA	TRBJ2-2	TRBV6-5	TGTGCCAGCAGTTACTCCTTAGTCGGGGAGCTGTTTTTT	CASSYSLVGELFF
few	16	NA	TRBJ2-3	TRBV6-5	TGTGCCAGCAGTTACTCGTGGGCAGGGGGCACAGATACGCAGTATTTT	CASSYSWAGGTDTQYF
NA	15	NA	TRBJ2-7	TRBV7-9	TGTGCCAGCAGCATGAAGGACTCTGACCCCTACGAGCAGTACTTC	CASSMKDSDPYEQYF
NA	15	NA	TRBJ2-3	TRBV5-1	TGCGCCAGCAGCTTGGGGGGGCTCGTCACAGATACGCAGTATTTT	CASSLGGLVTDTQYF
NA	16	NA	TRBJ2-7	TRBV9	TGTGCCAGCAGCCCAGCGACAGGTCCCCCTTCCTACGAGCAGTACTTC	CASSPATGPPSYEQYF
NA	15	NA	TRBJ1-1	TRBV4-1	TGCGCCAGCAGCCAAGACGGCGGCGGAAGATCTGAAGCTTTCTTT	CASSQDGGGRSEAFF